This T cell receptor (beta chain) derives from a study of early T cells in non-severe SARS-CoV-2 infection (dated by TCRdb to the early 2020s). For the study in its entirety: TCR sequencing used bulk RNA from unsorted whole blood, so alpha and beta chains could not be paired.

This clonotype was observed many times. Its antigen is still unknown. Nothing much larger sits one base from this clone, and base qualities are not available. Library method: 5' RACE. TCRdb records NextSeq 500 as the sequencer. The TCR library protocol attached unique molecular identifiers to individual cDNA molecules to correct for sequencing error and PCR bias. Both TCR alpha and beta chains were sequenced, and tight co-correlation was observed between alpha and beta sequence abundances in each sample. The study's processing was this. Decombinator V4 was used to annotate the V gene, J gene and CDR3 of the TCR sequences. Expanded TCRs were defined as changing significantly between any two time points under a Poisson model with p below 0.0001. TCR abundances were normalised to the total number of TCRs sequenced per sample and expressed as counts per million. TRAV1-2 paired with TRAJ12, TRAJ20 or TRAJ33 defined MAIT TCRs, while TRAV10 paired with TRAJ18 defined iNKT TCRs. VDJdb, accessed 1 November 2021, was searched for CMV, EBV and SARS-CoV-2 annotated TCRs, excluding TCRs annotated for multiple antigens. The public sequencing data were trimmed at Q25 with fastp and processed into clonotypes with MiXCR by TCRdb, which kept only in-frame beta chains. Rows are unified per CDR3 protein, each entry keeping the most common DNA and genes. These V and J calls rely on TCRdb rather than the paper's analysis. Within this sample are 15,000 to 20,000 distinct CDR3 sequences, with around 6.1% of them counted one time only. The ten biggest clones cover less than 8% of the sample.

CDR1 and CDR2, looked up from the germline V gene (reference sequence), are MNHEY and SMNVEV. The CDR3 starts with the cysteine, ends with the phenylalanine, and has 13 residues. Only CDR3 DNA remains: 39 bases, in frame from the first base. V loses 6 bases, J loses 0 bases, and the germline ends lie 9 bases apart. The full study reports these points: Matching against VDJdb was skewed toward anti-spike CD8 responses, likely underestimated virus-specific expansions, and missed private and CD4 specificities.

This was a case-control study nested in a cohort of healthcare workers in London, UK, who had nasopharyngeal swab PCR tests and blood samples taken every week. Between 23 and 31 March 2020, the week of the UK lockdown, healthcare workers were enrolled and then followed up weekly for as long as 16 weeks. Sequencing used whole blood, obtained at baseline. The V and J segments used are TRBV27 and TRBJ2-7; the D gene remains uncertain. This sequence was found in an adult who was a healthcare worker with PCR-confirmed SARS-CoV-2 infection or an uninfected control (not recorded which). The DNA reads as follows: TGTGCCAGCAGGATATCTAGCTCCTACGAGCAGTACTTC. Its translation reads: CASRISSSYEQYF.